Presented here are 23 T cell receptor beta chains from one specimen sequenced in a study of neurological immune-mediated disorders. TCRdb used MiXCR to reprocess the 5' RACE reads, holding one entry per CDR3 protein. The sample has tens of thousands of distinct CDR3 sequences, over 2% seen once. Sequencing was performed on PBMCs. These receptors were taken from a man aged 50-59 years with multiple sclerosis.

This clonotype appeared many times. The chain is built from TRBV10-3 and TRBJ1-5; the D gene is possibly TRBD1 (5 bases). The CDR3 spans 15 residues. Germline-derived CDR1 and CDR2 are ENHRY and SYGVKD. Trimming pared 4 bases from V and 0 bases from J, leaving 10 bases between. CDR3 bases: TGTGCCATCAGTGCCGGGGGGAATAGCAATCAGCCCCAGCATTTT. Translation: CAISAGGNSNQPQHF.

This chain connects TRBV2 to TRBJ1-5; D is perhaps TRBD1 (6 bases). The germline V gene has CDR1 SNHLY and CDR2 FYNNEI. V dropped 8 bases and J dropped 7 bases, with 15 bases sitting between them. The CDR3 loop spans 13 amino acids. The CDR3 region has the DNA TGTGCCAGCGGGGACAATGTCTGGCAGCCCCAGCATTTT. This sequence encodes CASGDNVWQPQHF. Supplemented by reference TRBV2 and TRBJ1-5, the full variable domain reads EPEVTQTPSHQVTQMGQEVILRCVPISNHLYFYWYRQILGQKVEFLVSFYNNEISEKSEIFDDQFSVERPDGSNFTLKIRSTKLEDSAMYFCASGDNVWQPQHFGDGTRLSIL.

There are many counts of this clonotype. The V gene is TRBV7-6, the J gene TRBJ2-7, with D unclear. Germline V lookup: CDR1 SGHVS, CDR2 FNYEAQ. The CDR3 is 11 residues long. Deletions cut 4 bases from V and 10 bases from J, with 11 bases between. The CDR3 region is CASSSAGRQYF. DNA for the CDR3: TGTGCCAGCAGCTCTGCAGGCCGTCAGTACTTC.

The table lists this clonotype with many counts. For the CDR3, the DNA is TGTGCCAGTAGTAAGGCTAGCGGGGGCGCTAGCACAGATACGCAGTATTTT. Translation gives CASSKASGGASTDTQYF. The rearrangement links TRBV19 to TRBJ2-3; 10 bases map to TRBD2. CDR1 is LNHDA and CDR2 is SQIVND in the germline V gene (reference sequence). Unmatched junction bases numbered 7, after V lost 4 bases and J lost 0 bases. CDR3 length: 17 amino acids.

This clonotype was detected ten times or more. The V gene is TRBV5-1, the J gene TRBJ2-1; D possibly corresponds to TRBD1 (6 bases). The CDR3 covers 15 residues. The V end was cut by 0 bases, the J end by 3 bases, with 10 bases between. Germline CDR1 is SGHRS and CDR2 is YFSETQ. In DNA form, the CDR3 reads TGCGCCAGCAGCTTGGACACAGGGAACTACAATGAGCAGTTCTTC. Translation: CASSLDTGNYNEQFF.

This clonotype was counted ten times or more. This chain uses TRBV20-1 with TRBJ2-2; D is perhaps TRBD2 (5 bases). The ends were cut back, 3 bases at V and 7 bases at J, with 15 bases in the middle. Germline CDR1 is DFQATT and CDR2 is SNEGSKA (reference sequence). The CDR3 has 14 amino acids. CDR3 sequence: CSARGPRVGGELFF. CDR3 nucleotides: TGCAGTGCTAGGGGCCCGAGGGTAGGCGGGGAGCTGTTTTTT.

In its sample, this clonotype was seen many times. The chain carries TRBV6-5 and TRBJ2-5; TRBD2 is a possible D gene (6 bases). The CDR3 extends over 14 amino acids. Germline CDR1 and CDR2: MNHEY and SVGAGI. Trimming left V 6 bases short and J 5 bases short, with 16 bases between. The CDR3 DNA follows: TGTGCCAGCAGAGCGGGCCTACTCCGCGAGACCCAGTACTTC. Protein sequence: CASRAGLLRETQYF.

Many counts were recorded for this clonotype. The CDR3 nucleotides are TGTGCCAGCAGTCAAAGGGTAACCGGGGAGCTGTTTTTT. Amino acid sequence: CASSQRVTGELFF. J is TRBJ2-2 and V is TRBV12-3 or TRBV12-4; D remains unclear. With 5 bases removed from V and 5 bases from J, the gap between germline ends came to 9 bases. CDR3 length: 13 residues.

This clonotype has a count of ten or more. This chain connects TRBV5-1 to TRBJ1-2; D may be TRBD1 (5 bases). Germline lookup yields CDR1 SGHRS and CDR2 YFSETQ. CDR3 size: 15 residues. V was pared by 4 bases and J by 7 bases, with 20 bases between. CDR3 coding DNA: TGCGCCAGCAGCCCGCAAGCGGGGGTAACGGGTGGCTACACCTTC. Its translation: CASSPQAGVTGGYTF.

This clonotype has at least ten counts. The chain has TRBV12-3 or TRBV12-4 and TRBJ1-4; D gene ambiguous. V was cut by 6 bases and J by 8 bases, with 16 bases left in between. CDR3 length equals 14 residues. The CDR3 region is CASSPRGLGEKLFF. CDR3 nucleotide sequence: TGTGCCAGCAGCCCCCGGGGTCTCGGAGAAAAACTGTTTTTT.

This clonotype appeared many times. The chain combines TRBV10-3 with TRBJ1-5; D unclear. The CDR3 contains 15 residues. The germline V gene has CDR1 ENHRY and CDR2 SYGVKD. Between the trimmed V and J ends, which lost 6 bases and 0 bases, there was a span of 12 bases. The CDR3 bases are TGTGCCATCAGCAAGACTGAGTATAGCAATCAGCCCCAGCATTTT. Translated, it gives CAISKTEYSNQPQHF.

This clonotype was seen at least ten times. The gene calls are TRBV7-7 and TRBJ2-1; TRBD1 matches at 12 bases. The germline gives CDR1 SSHAT, CDR2 FNYEAQ (reference sequence). This CDR3 has 15 residues. V lost 6 bases and J lost 9; bases outside the gene matches: 9. The CDR3 here is CASSALGQGASEQFF. CDR3 DNA sequence: TGTGCCAGCAGTGCCCTGGGACAGGGGGCGAGTGAGCAGTTCTTC.

There are many counts of this clonotype. The chain carries TRBV20-1 and TRBJ2-5, with 10 nucleotides matching TRBD2. The CDR3 is 15 amino acids. V dropped 6 bases and J dropped 7; count of bases not matched to a gene: 14. CDR1 DFQATT and CDR2 SNEGSKA come from the germline V gene (reference sequence). This CDR3 reads CSAPGAAGGLVTQYF. The CDR3 nucleotides read TGCAGTGCCCCCGGGGCAGCGGGGGGGCTTGTGACCCAGTACTTC.

Ten or more counts support this clonotype. The chain combines TRBV29-1 with TRBJ1-2, with 10 bases fitting TRBD1. In germline, CDR1 is SQVTM, CDR2 ANQGSEA. This CDR3 has 14 residues. V lost 6 bases to trimming and J lost 7 bases; unmatched junction nucleotides: 11. The chain's CDR3 is CSVGGQGIAFGYTF. DNA of the CDR3: TGCAGCGTGGGGGGACAGGGGATCGCATTTGGCTACACCTTC.

This clonotype was found many times. The chain uses TRBV20-1 and TRBJ2-3; 10 bases match TRBD2. Germline-derived CDR1 and CDR2 are DFQATT and SNEGSKA (reference sequence). The junction had 6 bases not matched to a gene; V was cut back by 6 bases and J by 0 bases. There are 15 residues in the CDR3. CDR3 nucleotide sequence: TGCAGTGCGCCCATAGCGGGGGGAAGCACAGATACGCAGTATTTT. Amino acids: CSAPIAGGSTDTQYF.

This clonotype was found many times. CDR3 bases: TGCGCCAGCAGCGAGAGGGACAGCCCTTACTACGAGCAGTACTTC. It yields the protein CASSERDSPYYEQYF. V and J are TRBV5-1 and TRBJ2-7; 7 bases are a match to TRBD1. From germline, CDR1 is SGHRS and CDR2 YFSETQ. The length of the CDR3 is 15 residues. V shed 4 bases, J shed 3 bases, and the junction held 10 bases outside the gene matches.

The table lists this clonotype with many counts. V and J are TRBV3-1 and TRBJ2-5; 9 bases map to TRBD1. CDR3 length equals 16 residues. CDR1 LGHDT and CDR2 YNNKEL come from the germline V gene (reference sequence). V lost 4 bases to trimming and J lost 2 bases; unmatched junction nucleotides: 8. The CDR3 DNA reads TGTGCCAGCAGCCCCGGGACAGGGTTCCATCAAGAGACCCAGTACTTC. Protein product: CASSPGTGFHQETQYF.

This clonotype was detected many times. The CDR3 spells CASSLFAGNTEAFF. CDR3 nucleotide sequence: TGTGCCAGCAGCTTGTTCGCCGGGAACACTGAAGCTTTCTTT. The chain employs TRBV7-8 and TRBJ1-1; D not resolved. Between the trimmed V and J ends, which lost 3 bases and 1 base, there was a span of 9 bases. The CDR3 loop spans 14 amino acids. Germline V gene data show CDR1 as SGHVS and CDR2 as FQNEAQ.

This clonotype showed up many times. The V and J genes are TRBV6-2 or TRBV6-3 and TRBJ1-1, with D possibly matching TRBD1 (6 bases). Germline V lookup: CDR1 MNHEY, CDR2 SVGEGT. The CDR3 sequence is 16 residues long. V lost 2 bases, J lost 4 bases, and 17 bases lay in between. As DNA, the CDR3 is TGTGCCAGCAGTTACGGGACGCGAGGGGGGATCACTGAAGCTTTCTTT. Encoded protein: CASSYGTRGGITEAFF.

This clonotype was picked up many times. The chain is built from TRBV19 and TRBJ1-2; D gene unclear. V was clipped by 3 bases and J by 7 bases, with 15 bases between them. Germline V gene data show CDR1 as LNHDA and CDR2 as SQIVND (reference sequence). The CDR3 contains 14 residues. CDR3 loop: CASSIISSSSGYTF. The CDR3 bases are TGTGCCAGTAGTATTATCAGCAGTAGTAGTGGCTACACCTTC. Full variable domain (remainder filled in from reference TRBV19 and TRBJ1-2): DGGITQSPKYLFRKEGQNVTLSCEQNLNHDAMYWYRQDPGQGLRLIYYSQIVNDFQKGDIAEGYSVSREKKESFPLTVTSAQKNPTAFYLCASSIISSSSGYTFGSGTRLTVV.

This clonotype was counted at least ten times. V is TRBV3-1 and J is TRBJ2-6; 11 nucleotides line up with TRBD2. Germline V gives CDR1 LGHDT, CDR2 YNNKEL (reference sequence). CDR3 length equals 22 residues. Trimming removed 4 bases from V and 0 bases from J; junction bases left unmatched: 17. As DNA, the CDR3 is TGTGCCAGCAGCCCTAGCGGGGGGCTGTTTCGCTTCTTCAGCTCTGGGGCCAACGTCCTGACTTTC. Protein sequence: CASSPSGGLFRFFSSGANVLTF. Variable domain in full (rest from reference TRBV3-1 and TRBJ2-6): DTAVSQTPKYLVTQMGNDKSIKCEQNLGHDTMYWYKQDSKKFLKIMFSYNNKELIINETVPNRFSPKSPDKAHLNLHINSLELGDSAVYFCASSPSGGLFRFFSSGANVLTFGAGSRLTVL.

This clonotype occurred many times. In this CDR3 the conserved last residue, phenylalanine or tryptophan, is missing, so a read error is likely. The chain couples TRBV7-9 to TRBJ2-4, with 13 bases aligning to TRBD2. V lost 2 bases to trimming and J lost 2 bases; unmatched junction nucleotides: 3. The length of the CDR3 is 17 residues. From germline, CDR1 is SEHNR and CDR2 FQNEAQ (reference sequence). The CDR3 DNA sequence: TGTGCCAGCAGCTTACGACTAGCGGGGGGTACCAAAAACATTCAGTACTGC. Amino acids: CASSLRLAGGTKNIQYC.

This clonotype was picked up many times. The V gene is TRBV5-1, the J gene TRBJ2-3, with D perhaps TRBD1 (7 bases). V gave up 0 bases and J gave up 6 bases, with 17 bases separating them. Germline V gene lookup returns CDR1 SGHRS and CDR2 YFSETQ. The CDR3 is 16 amino acids. The CDR3 spells CASSLGGGTVLDTQYF. The CDR3 region has the DNA TGCGCCAGCAGCTTGGGGGGCGGGACAGTGCTGGATACGCAGTATTTT.